Below are 12 T cell receptor beta chains sequenced from a single sample in a study of blood T cell repertoires in COVID-19. Sequencing was performed with immunoSEQ multiplex PCR; in TCRdb, only in-frame clones are kept and a portion is missing. The table records 120,000 or so clones, 80% to 90% of them present only once. The sample comprised peripheral blood. All receptors come from a man aged 70 or older with active or convalescent COVID-19.

The chain couples TRBV12-3 or TRBV12-4 to TRBJ2-7, with D maybe TRBD1 (6 bases). V lost 2 bases to trimming and J lost 5 bases, with 10 bases between them. The CDR3 is 13 residues long. The CDR3 coding sequence is TGTGCCAGCAGTTTACAGGGGTTCGACGAGCAGTACTTC. This gives the protein CASSLQGFDEQYF.

V gene TRBV19 combines with J gene TRBJ1-3; D remains ambiguous. V gave up 3 bases and J gave up 0 bases, with 9 bases separating them. In germline, CDR1 is LNHDA, CDR2 SQIVND (reference sequence). This CDR3 comprises 15 residues. CDR3 DNA: TGTGCCAGTAGTATGAGAGGGAGCTCTGGAAACACCATATATTTT. This translates into CASSMRGSSGNTIYF.

In this sample, this clone is medium-sized. The DNA for the CDR3 is TGTGCCAGCACGGGTCGTGAACTCTCTGGGGCCAACGTCCTGACTTTC. This encodes CASTGRELSGANVLTF. J is TRBJ2-6 and V is TRBV28; no reliable D call. The CDR3 has 16 amino acids. Germline assignment: CDR1 MDHEN and CDR2 SYDVKM. V lost 7 bases and J 0 bases, leaving 13 bases between the germline ends.

There are a few counts of this clone. The V call is TRBV25-1, the J call TRBJ2-5, with 8 bases lining up with TRBD2. Germline values: CDR1 MGHDK, CDR2 SYGVNS. The CDR3 totals 14 residues. V dropped 3 bases and J dropped 5; count of bases not matched to a gene: 5. The CDR3 loop is CASSDMGGGETQYF. Here the CDR3 DNA reads TGTGCCAGCAGTGATATGGGCGGGGGGGAGACCCAGTACTTC.

The chain employs TRBV28 and TRBJ2-7, with 10 bases aligning to TRBD2. CDR3 length: 21 amino acids. V shed 7 bases, J shed 1 base, and the junction held 25 bases outside the gene matches. From germline, CDR1 is MDHEN and CDR2 SYDVKM. The CDR3 DNA reads as TGTGCCAGCATTTCTGGACGGTTACGGACTAGCGGAAACCTCCAGTCCTACGAGCAGTACTTC. Protein sequence: CASISGRLRTSGNLQSYEQYF. Combining the CDR3 with reference TRBV28 and TRBJ2-7 gives the whole variable domain DVKVTQSSRYLVKRTGEKVFLECVQDMDHENMFWYRQDPGLGLRLIYFSYDVKMKEKGDIPEGYSVSREKKERFSLILESASTNQTSMYLCASISGRLRTSGNLQSYEQYFGPGTRLTVT.

The rearrangement links TRBV4-2 to TRBJ1-1, with D tentatively TRBD1 (6 bases). Trimming stripped 4 bases from V and 2 bases from J, with 32 bases between. CDR3 length equals 21 residues. Germline-derived CDR1 and CDR2 are LGHNA and YNFKEQ. The CDR3 reads CASSPNTGPRGRVGANTEAFF. The CDR3 DNA reads TGTGCCAGCAGCCCGAATACCGGACCGAGAGGCAGGGTGGGGGCTAACACTGAAGCTTTCTTT.

The chain recombines TRBV27 with TRBJ1-1; D unclear. The CDR3 has 15 amino acids. Trimming took off 5 bases at V and 1 base at J, with 14 bases between the two ends. Germline V gene data show CDR1 as MNHEY and CDR2 as SMNVEV (reference sequence). The CDR3 DNA sequence: TGTGCCAGCAGTCCCCTCGGGATTGGGAACACTGAAGCTTTCTTT. It yields the protein CASSPLGIGNTEAFF.

This rearrangement joins TRBV27 to TRBJ2-2; perhaps TRBD1 as D (6 bases). Deletions cut 7 bases from V and 4 bases from J, with 13 bases between. Germline assignment: CDR1 MNHEY and CDR2 SMNVEV (reference sequence). The CDR3 has 14 residues. CDR3 nucleotide sequence: TGTGCCAGCAAGACAGGCGTTCTCACCGGGGAGCTGTTTTTT. Its translation: CASKTGVLTGELFF.

The chain joins TRBV18 to TRBJ1-5; 7 bases are shared with TRBD1. The V and J ends lost 1 base and 5 bases, in that order; junction bases with no gene match: 2. The CDR3 is 14 amino acids. Per germline, CDR1 KGHSH and CDR2 LQKENI. Written as DNA, the CDR3 is TGTGCCAGCTCACCACGACAGGGCGATCAGCCCCAGCATTTT. As protein: CASSPRQGDQPQHF. The whole variable domain, filled in from reference TRBV18 and TRBJ1-5, reads NAGVMQNPRHLVRRRGQEARLRCSPMKGHSHVYWYRQLPEEGLKFMVYLQKENIIDESGMPKERFSAEFPKEGPSILRIQQVVRGDSAAYFCASSPRQGDQPQHFGDGTRLSIL.

This clone was picked up one time. This chain joins TRBV19 and TRBJ1-1; D ambiguous. The CDR3 length is 17 residues. Trimming cost V 1 base and J 5 bases, with 20 bases left between them. Germline-derived CDR1 and CDR2 are LNHDA and SQIVND (reference sequence). DNA of the CDR3: TGTGCCAGTAGTATAGTCTCCGGGTTTCCTTCGGGTACTGAAGCTTTCTTT. Its translation is CASSIVSGFPSGTEAFF.

Written as DNA, the CDR3 is TGTGCCTGGAGTGTGGGGGGAGAAACTGAAGCTTTCTTT. Encoded protein: CAWSVGGETEAFF. The chain combines TRBV30 with TRBJ1-1, with a weak D call TRBD1 (5 bases). Germline CDR1 reads GTSNPN; CDR2 reads SVGIG (reference sequence). The CDR3 sequence is 13 residues long. Trimming stripped 0 bases from V and 5 bases from J, with 10 bases between.

CDR3 DNA sequence: TGTGCCAGTGCCAGGGCCCCGGGCACTGAAGCTTTCTTT. Translating it yields CASARAPGTEAFF. The J gene is TRBJ1-1, the V gene TRBV28, with D possibly being TRBD1 (5 bases). The germline CDR1 and CDR2 sequences are MDHEN and SYDVKM. V was pared by 9 bases and J by 4 bases, with 15 bases between. This CDR3 comprises 13 residues. The entire variable domain, with the rest obtained from reference TRBV28 and TRBJ1-1, is as follows: DVKVTQSSRYLVKRTGEKVFLECVQDMDHENMFWYRQDPGLGLRLIYFSYDVKMKEKGDIPEGYSVSREKKERFSLILESASTNQTSMYLCASARAPGTEAFFGQGTRLTVV.